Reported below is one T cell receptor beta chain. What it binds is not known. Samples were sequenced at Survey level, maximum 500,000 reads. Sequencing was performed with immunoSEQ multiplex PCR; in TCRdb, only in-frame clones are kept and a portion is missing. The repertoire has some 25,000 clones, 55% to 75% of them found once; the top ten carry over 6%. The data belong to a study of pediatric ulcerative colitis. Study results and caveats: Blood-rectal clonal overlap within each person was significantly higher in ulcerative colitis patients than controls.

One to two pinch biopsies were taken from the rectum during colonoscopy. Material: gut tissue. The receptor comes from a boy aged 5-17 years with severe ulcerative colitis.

The CDR3 DNA follows: TGTGCCAGTAGTATAGCGGGAGGGAGCTCCTACGAGCAGTACTTC. This gives the protein CASSIAGGSSYEQYF. V usage is TRBV19 and J usage is TRBJ2-7, with TRBD2 identical over 8 bases. Germline V gene sequence: CDR1 LNHDA, CDR2 SQIVND (reference sequence). The CDR3 runs 15 residues. The V segment lost 1 base and the J segment 0 bases; nucleotides outside the gene matches: 2.